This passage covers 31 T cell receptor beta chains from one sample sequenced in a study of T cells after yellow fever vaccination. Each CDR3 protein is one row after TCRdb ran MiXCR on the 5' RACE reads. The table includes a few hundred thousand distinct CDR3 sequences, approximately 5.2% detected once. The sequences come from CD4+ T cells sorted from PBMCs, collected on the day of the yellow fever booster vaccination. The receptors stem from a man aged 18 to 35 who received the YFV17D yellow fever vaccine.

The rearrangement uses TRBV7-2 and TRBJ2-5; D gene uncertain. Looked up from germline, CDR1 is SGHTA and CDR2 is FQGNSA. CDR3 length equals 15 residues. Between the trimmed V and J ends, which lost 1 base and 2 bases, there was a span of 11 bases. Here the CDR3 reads CASSLETAIQETQYF. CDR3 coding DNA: TGTGCCAGCAGCTTAGAAACAGCGATACAAGAGACCCAGTACTTC. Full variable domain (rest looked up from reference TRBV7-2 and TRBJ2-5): GAGVSQSPSNKVTEKGKDVELRCDPISGHTALYWYRQSLGQGLEFLIYFQGNSAPDKSGLPSDRFSAERTGGSVSTLTIQRTQQEDSAVYLCASSLETAIQETQYFGPGTRLLVL.

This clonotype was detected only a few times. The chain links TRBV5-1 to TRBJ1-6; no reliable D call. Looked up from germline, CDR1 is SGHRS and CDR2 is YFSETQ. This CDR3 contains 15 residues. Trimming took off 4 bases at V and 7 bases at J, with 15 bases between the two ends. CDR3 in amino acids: CASSPRSTENSPLHF. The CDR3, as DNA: TGCGCCAGCAGCCCTCGTAGCACCGAGAATTCACCCCTCCACTTT.

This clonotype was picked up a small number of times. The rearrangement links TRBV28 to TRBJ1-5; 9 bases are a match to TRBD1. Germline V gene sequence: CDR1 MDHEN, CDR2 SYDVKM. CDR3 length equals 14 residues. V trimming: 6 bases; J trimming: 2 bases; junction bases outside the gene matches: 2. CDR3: CASSTGGGNQPQHF. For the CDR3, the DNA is TGTGCCAGCAGCACAGGGGGCGGCAATCAGCCCCAGCATTTT.

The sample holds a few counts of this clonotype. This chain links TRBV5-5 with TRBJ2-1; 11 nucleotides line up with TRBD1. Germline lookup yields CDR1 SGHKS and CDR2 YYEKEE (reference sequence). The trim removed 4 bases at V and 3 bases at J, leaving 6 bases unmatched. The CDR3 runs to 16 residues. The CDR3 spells CASSIGTGGFYNEQFF. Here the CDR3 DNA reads TGTGCCAGCAGCATAGGGACAGGGGGTTTCTACAATGAGCAGTTCTTC.

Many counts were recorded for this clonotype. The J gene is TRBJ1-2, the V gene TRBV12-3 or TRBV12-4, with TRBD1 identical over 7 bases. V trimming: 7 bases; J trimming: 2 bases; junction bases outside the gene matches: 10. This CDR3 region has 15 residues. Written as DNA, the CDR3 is TGTGCCAGCACTAAACAGGGGAGTGGGAACTATGGCTACACCTTC. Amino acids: CASTKQGSGNYGYTF.

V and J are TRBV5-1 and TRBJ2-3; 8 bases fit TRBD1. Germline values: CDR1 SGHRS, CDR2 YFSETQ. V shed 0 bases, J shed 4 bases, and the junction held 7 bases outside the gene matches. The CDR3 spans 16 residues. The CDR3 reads CASSLERQGLADTQYF. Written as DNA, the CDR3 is TGCGCCAGCAGCTTGGAGCGACAGGGGCTAGCAGATACGCAGTATTTT.

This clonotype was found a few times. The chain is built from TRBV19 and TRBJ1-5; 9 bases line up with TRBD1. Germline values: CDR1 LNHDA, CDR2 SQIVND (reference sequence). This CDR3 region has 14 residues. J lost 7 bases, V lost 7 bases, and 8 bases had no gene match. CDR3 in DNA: TGTGCCAGTAATTGGGGAACAGGGGGCCAGCCCCAGCATTTT. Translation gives CASNWGTGGQPQHF.

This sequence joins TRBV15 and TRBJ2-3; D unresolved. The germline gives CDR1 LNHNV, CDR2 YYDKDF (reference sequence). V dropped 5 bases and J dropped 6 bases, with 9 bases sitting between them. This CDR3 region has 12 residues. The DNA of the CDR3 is TGTGCCACCAGCTCCCATCGGGATACGCAGTATTTT. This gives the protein CATSSHRDTQYF.

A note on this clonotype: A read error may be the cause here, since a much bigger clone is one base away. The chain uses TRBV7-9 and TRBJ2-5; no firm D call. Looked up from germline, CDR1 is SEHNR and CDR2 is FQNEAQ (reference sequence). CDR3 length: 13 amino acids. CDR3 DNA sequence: TGTGCCAGCAGCTTAGCGCAAGGAGAGACCAAGTACTTC. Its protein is CASSLAQGETKYF.

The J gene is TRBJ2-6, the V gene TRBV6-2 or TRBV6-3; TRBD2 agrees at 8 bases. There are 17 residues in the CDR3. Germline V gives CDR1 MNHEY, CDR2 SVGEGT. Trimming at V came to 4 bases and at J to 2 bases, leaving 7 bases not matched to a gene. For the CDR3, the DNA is TGTGCCAGCAGTTCCCACGCGGGGGGCACTGGGGCCAACGTCCTGACTTTC. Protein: CASSSHAGGTGANVLTF.

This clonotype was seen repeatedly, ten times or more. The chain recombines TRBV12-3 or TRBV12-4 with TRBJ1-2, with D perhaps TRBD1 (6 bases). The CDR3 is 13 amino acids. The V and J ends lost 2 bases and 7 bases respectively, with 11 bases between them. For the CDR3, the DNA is TGTGCCAGCAGTTTAAGGAGGGGGGTTGGCTACACCTTC. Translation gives CASSLRRGVGYTF.

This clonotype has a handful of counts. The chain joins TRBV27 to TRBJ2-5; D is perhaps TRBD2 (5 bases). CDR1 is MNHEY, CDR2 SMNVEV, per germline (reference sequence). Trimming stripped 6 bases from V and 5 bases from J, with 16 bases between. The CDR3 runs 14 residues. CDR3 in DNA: TGTGCCAGCAGGCGTCCGTCTACGGGGGAGACCCAGTACTTC. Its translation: CASRRPSTGETQYF.

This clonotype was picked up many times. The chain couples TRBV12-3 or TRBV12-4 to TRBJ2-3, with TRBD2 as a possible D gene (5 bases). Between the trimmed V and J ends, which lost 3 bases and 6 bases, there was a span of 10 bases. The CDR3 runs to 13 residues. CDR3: CASSFVARDTQYF. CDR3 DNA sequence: TGTGCCAGCAGTTTTGTAGCGCGGGATACGCAGTATTTT.

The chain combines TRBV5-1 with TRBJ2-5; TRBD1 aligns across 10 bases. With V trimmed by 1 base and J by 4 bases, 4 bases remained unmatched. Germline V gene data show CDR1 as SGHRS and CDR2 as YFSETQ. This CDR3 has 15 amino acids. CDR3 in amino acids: CASSLNGQGGETQYF. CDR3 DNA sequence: TGCGCCAGCAGCTTGAACGGACAGGGGGGAGAGACCCAGTACTTC.

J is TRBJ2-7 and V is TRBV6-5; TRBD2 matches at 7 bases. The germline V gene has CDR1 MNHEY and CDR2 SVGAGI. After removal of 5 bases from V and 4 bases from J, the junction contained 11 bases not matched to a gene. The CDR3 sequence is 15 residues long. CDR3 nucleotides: TGTGCCAGCAGTCCCGCGGGGGTCCGGGGGTACGAGCAGTACGTC. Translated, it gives CASSPAGVRGYEQYV.

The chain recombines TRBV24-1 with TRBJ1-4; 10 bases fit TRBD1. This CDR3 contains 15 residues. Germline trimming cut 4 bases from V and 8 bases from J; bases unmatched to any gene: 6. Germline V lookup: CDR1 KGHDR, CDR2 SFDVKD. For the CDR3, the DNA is TGTGCCACCAGTGACCCCGGGACAGGGGACGAAAAACTGTTTTTT. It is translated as CATSDPGTGDEKLFF.

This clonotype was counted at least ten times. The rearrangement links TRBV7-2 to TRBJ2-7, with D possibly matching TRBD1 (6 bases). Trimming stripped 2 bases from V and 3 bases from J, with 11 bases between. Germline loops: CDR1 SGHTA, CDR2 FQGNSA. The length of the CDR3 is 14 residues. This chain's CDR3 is CASSLSRGNYEQYF. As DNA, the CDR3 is TGTGCCAGCAGCTTATCCAGGGGCAACTACGAGCAGTACTTC.

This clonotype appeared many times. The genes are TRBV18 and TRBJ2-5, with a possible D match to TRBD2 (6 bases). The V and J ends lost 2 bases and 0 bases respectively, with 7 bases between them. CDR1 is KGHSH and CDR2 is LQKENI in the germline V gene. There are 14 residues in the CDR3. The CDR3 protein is CASSPAGNQETQYF. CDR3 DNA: TGTGCCAGCTCACCAGCGGGGAACCAAGAGACCCAGTACTTC.

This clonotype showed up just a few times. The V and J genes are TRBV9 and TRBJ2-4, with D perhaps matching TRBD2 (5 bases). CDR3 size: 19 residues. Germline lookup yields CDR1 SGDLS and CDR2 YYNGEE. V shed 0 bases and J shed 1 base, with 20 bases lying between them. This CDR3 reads CASSVGEGRALPAKNIQYF. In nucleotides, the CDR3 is TGTGCCAGCAGCGTAGGAGAGGGTAGAGCACTCCCCGCCAAAAACATTCAGTACTTC.

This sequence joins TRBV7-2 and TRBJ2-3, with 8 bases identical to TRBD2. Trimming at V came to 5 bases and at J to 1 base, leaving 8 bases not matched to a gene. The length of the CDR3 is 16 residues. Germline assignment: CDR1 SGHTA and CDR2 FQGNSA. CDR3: CASSPRTSIRTDTQYF. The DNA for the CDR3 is TGTGCCAGCAGCCCCCGGACTAGCATTCGCACAGATACGCAGTATTTT.

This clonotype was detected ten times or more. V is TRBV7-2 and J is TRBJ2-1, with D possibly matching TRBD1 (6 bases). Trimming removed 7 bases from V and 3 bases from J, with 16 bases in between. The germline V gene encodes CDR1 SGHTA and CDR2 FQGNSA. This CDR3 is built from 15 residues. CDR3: CASTIPRGFYNEQFF. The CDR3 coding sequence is TGTGCCAGCACCATCCCAAGGGGGTTCTACAATGAGCAGTTCTTC.

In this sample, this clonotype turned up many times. CDR3 nucleotide sequence: TGTGCCAGCAGCTTGACTAGCTCCTACGAGCAGTACTTC. It codes for CASSLTSSYEQYF. The chain joins TRBV7-2 to TRBJ2-7; the D gene is possibly TRBD2 (6 bases). The V and J ends lost 3 bases and 0 bases respectively, with 6 bases between them. This CDR3 has 13 amino acids. Per germline, CDR1 SGHTA and CDR2 FQGNSA.

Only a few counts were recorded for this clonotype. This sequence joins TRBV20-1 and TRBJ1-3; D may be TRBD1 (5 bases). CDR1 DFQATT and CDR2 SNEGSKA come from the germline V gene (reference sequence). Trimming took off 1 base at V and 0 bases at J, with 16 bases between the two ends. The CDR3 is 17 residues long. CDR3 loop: CSARVTPGLGSGNTIYF. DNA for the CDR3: TGCAGTGCTAGAGTTACGCCAGGGCTAGGCTCTGGAAACACCATATATTTT.

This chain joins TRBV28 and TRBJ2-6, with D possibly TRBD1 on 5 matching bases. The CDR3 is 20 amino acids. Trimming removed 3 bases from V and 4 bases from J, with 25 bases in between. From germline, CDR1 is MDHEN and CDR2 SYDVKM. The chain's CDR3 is CASSFLSRRTLRGGANVLTF. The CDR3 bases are TGTGCCAGCAGTTTTCTTAGCCGGCGGACACTTCGTGGGGGGGCCAACGTCCTGACTTTC.

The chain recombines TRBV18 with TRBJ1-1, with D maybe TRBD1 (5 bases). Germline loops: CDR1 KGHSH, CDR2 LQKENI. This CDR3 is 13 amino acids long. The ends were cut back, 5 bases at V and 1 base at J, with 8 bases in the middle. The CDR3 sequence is CASSGGTNTEAFF. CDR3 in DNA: TGTGCCAGCTCAGGCGGGACGAACACTGAAGCTTTCTTT. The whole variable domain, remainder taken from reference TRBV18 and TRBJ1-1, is NAGVMQNPRHLVRRRGQEARLRCSPMKGHSHVYWYRQLPEEGLKFMVYLQKENIIDESGMPKERFSAEFPKEGPSILRIQQVVRGDSAAYFCASSGGTNTEAFFGQGTRLTVV.

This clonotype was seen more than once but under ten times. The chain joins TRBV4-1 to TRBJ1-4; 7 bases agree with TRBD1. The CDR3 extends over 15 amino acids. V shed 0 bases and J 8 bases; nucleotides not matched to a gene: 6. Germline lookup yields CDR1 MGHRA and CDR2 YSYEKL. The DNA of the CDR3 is TGCGCCAGCAGCCAAGACGACAGGGATCGCGAAAAACTGTTTTTT. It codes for CASSQDDRDREKLFF.

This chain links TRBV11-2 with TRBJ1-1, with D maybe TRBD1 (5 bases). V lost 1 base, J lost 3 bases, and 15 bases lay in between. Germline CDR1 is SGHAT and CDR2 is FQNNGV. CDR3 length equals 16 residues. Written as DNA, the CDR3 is TGTGCCAGCAGCTTAGCCACAGGTGCTGGACACACTGAAGCTTTCTTT. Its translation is CASSLATGAGHTEAFF. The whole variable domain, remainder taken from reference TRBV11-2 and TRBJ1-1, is EAGVAQSPRYKIIEKRQSVAFWCNPISGHATLYWYQQILGQGPKLLIQFQNNGVVDDSQLPKDRFSAERLKGVDSTLKIQPAKLEDSAVYLCASSLATGAGHTEAFFGQGTRLTVV.

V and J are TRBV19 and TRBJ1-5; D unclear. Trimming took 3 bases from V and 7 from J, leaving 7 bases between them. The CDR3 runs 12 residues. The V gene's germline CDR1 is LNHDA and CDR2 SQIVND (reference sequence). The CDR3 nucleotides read TGTGCCAGTAGTATTGTGGACCAGCCCCAGCATTTT. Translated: CASSIVDQPQHF.

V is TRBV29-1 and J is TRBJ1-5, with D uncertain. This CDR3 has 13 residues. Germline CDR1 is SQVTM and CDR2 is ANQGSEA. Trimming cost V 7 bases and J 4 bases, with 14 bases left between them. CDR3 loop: CSAIPHPNQPQHF. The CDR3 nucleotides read TGCAGCGCCATACCACATCCAAATCAGCCCCAGCATTTT.

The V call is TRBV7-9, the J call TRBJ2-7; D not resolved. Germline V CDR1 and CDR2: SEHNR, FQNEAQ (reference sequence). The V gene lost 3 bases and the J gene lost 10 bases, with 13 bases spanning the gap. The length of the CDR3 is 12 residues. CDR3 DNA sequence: TGTGCCAGCAGCTTGGCAGGTAAAGGCCAGTACTTC. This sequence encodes CASSLAGKGQYF.

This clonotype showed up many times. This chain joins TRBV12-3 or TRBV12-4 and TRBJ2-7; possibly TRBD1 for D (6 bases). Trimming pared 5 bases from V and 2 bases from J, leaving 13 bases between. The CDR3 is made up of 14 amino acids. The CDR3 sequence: CASSTYRAAYEQYF. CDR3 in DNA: TGTGCCAGCAGTACCTACAGGGCGGCCTACGAGCAGTACTTC.